Following are 16 T cell receptor beta chains from one sample sequenced in a study of cytomegalovirus exposure and HLA in healthy donors. Amplification used 60 Vbeta primers and 13 Jbeta primers. The protocol was immunoSEQ multiplex PCR, while the TCRdb copy is restricted to in-frame clones and leaves out a portion. The sample has 95,000 to 150,000 clones, approximately 66% seen once. The sequencing input was PBMCs. The receptors were sampled from a middle-aged woman in good health and CMV-seropositive.

V is TRBV9 and J is TRBJ2-1; 15 bases map to TRBD2. The CDR3 consists of 16 residues. Germline lookup yields CDR1 SGDLS and CDR2 YYNGEE. J was trimmed by 7 bases and V by 4 bases; bases with no gene match: 6. This CDR3 is CASSTRGLAGGNEQFF. DNA for the CDR3: TGTGCCAGCAGCACCAGAGGACTAGCGGGAGGGAATGAGCAGTTCTTC.

This clone has only a few counts. The chain carries TRBV27 and TRBJ1-1, with 8 bases that match TRBD1. J lost 4 bases, V lost 6 bases, and 4 bases had no gene match. Germline V gene lookup returns CDR1 MNHEY and CDR2 SMNVEV (reference sequence). CDR3 length: 13 amino acids. CDR3 region: CASSTTGGTEAFF. The CDR3 region has the DNA TGTGCCAGCAGCACTACAGGGGGCACTGAAGCTTTCTTT.

The V call is TRBV4-2, the J call TRBJ2-3; the match to TRBD2 covers 7 bases. The CDR3 totals 19 residues. The germline gives CDR1 LGHNA, CDR2 YNFKEQ. The J segment lost 2 bases and the V segment lost 0 bases, leaving 14 bases of the junction unmatched. In nucleotides, the CDR3 is TGTGCCAGCAGCCAAGAAGAGGTTGTGGGGGGAGGGCACACAGATACGCAGTATTTT. Residues: CASSQEEVVGGGHTDTQYF.

The gene calls are TRBV5-1 and TRBJ1-1; weak D call: TRBD1 (5 bases). Germline V gene sequence: CDR1 SGHRS, CDR2 YFSETQ. The CDR3 is 15 amino acids. The V end was cut by 0 bases, the J end by 1 base, with 10 bases between. CDR3 bases: TGCGCCAGCAGCTTGGTTGGGGCTTCGAACACTGAAGCTTTCTTT. It translates to CASSLVGASNTEAFF.

This rearrangement joins TRBV25-1 to TRBJ2-7; TRBD1 matches 11 bases. J gave up 5 bases and V 9 bases, and 9 bases lay outside the gene matches. Germline V gene data show CDR1 as MGHDK and CDR2 as SYGVNS. The CDR3 length is 14 residues. CDR3 residues: CASCPDRGLNEQYF. CDR3 DNA sequence: TGTGCCAGTTGCCCGGACAGGGGGCTGAACGAGCAGTACTTC.

The rearrangement links TRBV9 to TRBJ1-2; D remains ambiguous. The CDR3 has 14 residues. Trimming took 4 bases from V and 3 from J, leaving 13 bases between them. Germline V CDR1 and CDR2: SGDLS, YYNGEE. CDR3 DNA sequence: TGTGCCAGCAGCTCACGTCCCGGGGACTATGGCTACACCTTC. Amino acids: CASSSRPGDYGYTF.

This clone was seen ten or more times. The gene calls are TRBV6-1 and TRBJ1-1, with D uncertain. V lost 1 base and J lost 1, with 10 bases in between. Germline V gene data show CDR1 as MNHNS and CDR2 as SASEGT. CDR3 length equals 15 residues. The CDR3 region has the DNA TGTGCCAGCAGTGAAGGGGCCTCCTCGAACACTGAAGCTTTCTTT. It encodes CASSEGASSNTEAFF.

The chain uses TRBV27 and TRBJ2-7, with 10 bases fitting TRBD2. V gave up 3 bases and J gave up 6 bases; unmatched junction bases: 11. Germline V gene sequence: CDR1 MNHEY, CDR2 SMNVEV (reference sequence). The CDR3 is made up of 16 amino acids. CDR3 sequence: CASSLVPELAGAEQYF. In nucleotides, the CDR3 is TGTGCCAGCAGTTTGGTCCCAGAGCTAGCGGGAGCCGAGCAGTACTTC.

The chain employs TRBV6-6 and TRBJ2-1, with 11 bases fitting TRBD2. CDR1 and CDR2 (germline): MNHNY, SVGAGI (reference sequence). The CDR3 has 15 amino acids. V dropped 6 bases and J dropped 5; count of bases not matched to a gene: 6. The CDR3 spells CASRLGTSGHNEQFF. The CDR3 DNA reads as TGTGCCAGCAGATTAGGGACTAGCGGCCACAATGAGCAGTTCTTC.

The chain couples TRBV6-5 to TRBJ2-7, with 9 bases that match TRBD2. V dropped 6 bases and J dropped 0; count of bases not matched to a gene: 6. The CDR3 loop spans 15 amino acids. The germline gives CDR1 MNHEY, CDR2 SVGAGI. The CDR3 DNA sequence: TGTGCCAGCAGCCAAGGGACTAGCAGCTCCTACGAGCAGTACTTC. As protein: CASSQGTSSSYEQYF.

The CDR3: CASSKRTGAIQETQYF. CDR3 bases: TGTGCCAGCAGCAAAAGGACAGGGGCGATACAAGAGACCCAGTACTTC. The chain carries TRBV7-9 and TRBJ2-5; 9 bases line up with TRBD1. The germline V gene has CDR1 SEHNR and CDR2 FQNEAQ (reference sequence). This CDR3 is 16 amino acids long. The J segment lost 2 bases and the V segment lost 5 bases, leaving 9 bases of the junction unmatched. The full variable domain, its missing parts supplied by reference TRBV7-9 and TRBJ2-5, is DTGVSQNPRHKITKRGQNVTFRCDPISEHNRLYWYRQTLGQGPEFLTYFQNEAQLEKSRLLSDRFSAERPKGSFSTLEIQRTEQGDSAMYLCASSKRTGAIQETQYFGPGTRLLVL.

This sequence joins TRBV28 and TRBJ1-1; the D gene is possibly TRBD1 (6 bases). CDR1 is MDHEN and CDR2 is SYDVKM in the germline V gene. The CDR3 contains 15 residues. V lost 7 bases and J 0 bases, leaving 15 bases between the germline ends. The CDR3 nucleotides are TGTGCCAGCACCGACCCCAGGGGCCTGAACACTGAAGCTTTCTTT. It codes for CASTDPRGLNTEAFF. Full variable domain (missing parts from reference TRBV28 and TRBJ1-1): DVKVTQSSRYLVKRTGEKVFLECVQDMDHENMFWYRQDPGLGLRLIYFSYDVKMKEKGDIPEGYSVSREKKERFSLILESASTNQTSMYLCASTDPRGLNTEAFFGQGTRLTVV.

This clone was counted only a few times. V and J are TRBV7-8 and TRBJ1-4, with TRBD1 as a possible D gene (6 bases). The CDR3 contains 15 residues. Germline assignment: CDR1 SGHVS and CDR2 FQNEAQ. V lost 5 bases and J lost 8, with 18 bases in between. CDR3 DNA: TGTGCCAGCAGCGCCTTACAGGGAAGGAAGGAAAAACTGTTTTTT. Translating it yields CASSALQGRKEKLFF.

This sequence joins TRBV5-1 and TRBJ1-3, with unresolved D. Trimming removed 6 bases from V and 4 bases from J, with 5 bases in between. The CDR3 contains 11 residues. Germline V gene lookup returns CDR1 SGHRS and CDR2 YFSETQ. The CDR3 DNA is TGCGCCAGCACAGAAGGAAACACCATATATTTT. Residues: CASTEGNTIYF.

The chain employs TRBV15 and TRBJ1-1, with D uncertain. The V gene's germline CDR1 is LNHNV and CDR2 YYDKDF (reference sequence). V gave up 0 bases and J gave up 8 bases, with 7 bases separating them. The CDR3 covers 12 residues. In nucleotides, the CDR3 is TGTGCCACCAGCAGAGAAGAGGGCGAAGCTTTCTTT. Translating gives CATSREEGEAFF.

V and J are TRBV15 and TRBJ2-5, with TRBD2 matching 7 bases. Trimming at V came to 5 bases and at J to 4 bases, leaving 10 bases not matched to a gene. CDR1 and CDR2 from the germline V gene are LNHNV and YYDKDF (reference sequence). The CDR3 totals 15 residues. The CDR3 protein is CATSLKGPGGETQYF. For the CDR3, the DNA is TGTGCCACCAGCCTGAAAGGCCCGGGGGGAGAGACCCAGTACTTC.